Below, 8 T cell receptor beta chains from the same sample are listed, as sequenced in a study of blood T cell repertoires in COVID-19. This table comes from immunoSEQ multiplex PCR, and its TCRdb copy is limited to in-frame clones, with some not included. Of over 200,000 clones in the sample, 75% to 90% are singletons; the top ten hold approximately 5.4%. The source material was peripheral blood. Every receptor here comes from a human donor in a cohort sampled during active COVID-19.

J is TRBJ2-4 and V is TRBV4-3; D uncertain. V was pared by 0 bases and J by 8 bases, with 14 bases between. The CDR3 extends over 15 amino acids. Germline V gives CDR1 LGHNA, CDR2 YSLEER. The CDR3 bases are TGCGCCAGCAGCCAAGATAGGAGTAAATTATACATTCAGTACTTC. It yields the protein CASSQDRSKLYIQYF.

This clone was recorded a few times. J is TRBJ1-1 and V is TRBV19; D may be TRBD1 (5 bases). CDR3 length: 14 amino acids. V was trimmed by 3 bases and J by 4 bases, leaving 12 bases between them. In germline, CDR1 is LNHDA, CDR2 SQIVND (reference sequence). The CDR3 bases are TGTGCCAGTAGTATTCAAGGGGTTGGCACTGAAGCTTTCTTT. Its protein is CASSIQGVGTEAFF.

This sequence joins TRBV2 and TRBJ2-1; D is possibly TRBD1 (6 bases). Trimming pared 6 bases from V and 0 bases from J, leaving 12 bases between. The CDR3 is 15 residues long. Germline V gene sequence: CDR1 SNHLY, CDR2 FYNNEI. The CDR3: CASSDRLSSYNEQFF. The CDR3 DNA is TGTGCCAGCAGCGACAGGTTAAGCTCCTACAATGAGCAGTTCTTC.

The genes are TRBV6-2 or TRBV6-3 and TRBJ2-7; perhaps TRBD1 as D (7 bases). CDR3 length equals 16 residues. V was shortened by 2 bases and J by 3 bases, with 17 bases between the two germline ends. CDR1 is MNHEY, CDR2 SVGEGT, per germline. CDR3 in amino acids: CASSYPPGQGGYEQYF. The CDR3 nucleotides read TGTGCCAGCAGTTACCCCCCGGGGCAGGGGGGCTACGAGCAGTACTTC.

This sequence joins TRBV6-6 and TRBJ1-1; D not resolved. Trimming removed 6 bases at V and 0 bases at J, with 8 bases between. Germline values: CDR1 MNHNY, CDR2 SVGAGI (reference sequence). The CDR3 loop spans 13 amino acids. The CDR3 region has the DNA TGTGCCAGCAGAATCGGTTTGAACACTGAAGCTTTCTTT. This sequence encodes CASRIGLNTEAFF.

The J gene is TRBJ1-1, the V gene TRBV7-9; D might be TRBD1 (6 bases). Trimming cost V 1 base and J 3 bases, with 9 bases left between them. Per germline, CDR1 SEHNR and CDR2 FQNEAQ (reference sequence). This CDR3 has 14 amino acids. The CDR3 DNA follows: TGTGCCAGCAGCTTAGGACAGGTCGACACTGAAGCTTTCTTT. Translating gives CASSLGQVDTEAFF.

This chain uses TRBV6-5 with TRBJ2-7, with TRBD2 matching over 10 bases. The CDR3 runs to 16 residues. V shed 0 bases and J 7 bases; nucleotides not matched to a gene: 9. CDR1 is MNHEY and CDR2 is SVGAGI in the germline V gene. CDR3 DNA: TGTGCCAGCAGTTACTCGAATCTAGCGGGAGTGTGGGAGCAGTACTTC. It translates to CASSYSNLAGVWEQYF.

V and J are TRBV10-3 and TRBJ1-1; the D gene is possibly TRBD1 (6 bases). The CDR3 has 14 amino acids. The germline gives CDR1 ENHRY, CDR2 SYGVKD. V was cut by 4 bases and J by 4 bases, with 13 bases left in between. The CDR3 nucleotides read TGTGCCATCAGTGGGCAGGGGATGACCACTGAAGCTTTCTTT. Translated, it gives CAISGQGMTTEAFF.